What follows is one T cell receptor (beta chain) and its context. Original processing methods: Reference gene primer amplification gave estimated nucleated cell counts. Assay: immunoSEQ multiplex PCR; the TCRdb copy retains only in-frame clones and omits some. The DNA gave D and trimming, while V, J and clone size come from that table. The profile shows approximately 250,000 clones, approximately 86% of them singletons. From germline, CDR1 is LNHDA and CDR2 SQIVND (reference sequence). The CDR3 covers 12 residues. V was clipped by 9 bases and J by 6 bases; unmatched bases: 3. These data come from a study of blood T cell repertoires in COVID-19. Overall study context: The origin of the acute and convalescent COVID-19 samples was the United States, Italy and Spain. T cells, B-cell-depleted T cells, or PBMCs provided the cDNA or gDNA that served as material.

The material sequenced was peripheral blood. This TCR came from a man aged 30-40 years with active or convalescent COVID-19. This rearrangement joins TRBV19 to TRBJ1-2, with 11 positions matching TRBD1. CDR3 in DNA: TGTGCCAGCGGACAGGGGGCAGATGGCTACACCTTC. This translates into CASGQGADGYTF.